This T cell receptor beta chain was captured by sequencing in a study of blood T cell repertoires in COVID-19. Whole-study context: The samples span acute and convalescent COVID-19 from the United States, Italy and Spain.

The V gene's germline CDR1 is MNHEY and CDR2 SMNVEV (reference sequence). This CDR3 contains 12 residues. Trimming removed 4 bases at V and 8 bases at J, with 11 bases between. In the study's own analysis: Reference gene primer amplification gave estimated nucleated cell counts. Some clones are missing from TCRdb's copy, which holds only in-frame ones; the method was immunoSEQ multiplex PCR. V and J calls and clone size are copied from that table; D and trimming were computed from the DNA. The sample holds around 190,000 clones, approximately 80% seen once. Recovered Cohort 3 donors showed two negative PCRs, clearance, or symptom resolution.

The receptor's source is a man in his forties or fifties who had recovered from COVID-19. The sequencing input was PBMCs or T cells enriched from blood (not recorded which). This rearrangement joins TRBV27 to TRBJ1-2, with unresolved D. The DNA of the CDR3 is TGTGCCAGCAGTTCCCCCGGGATGGGCTACACCTTC. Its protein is CASSSPGMGYTF.